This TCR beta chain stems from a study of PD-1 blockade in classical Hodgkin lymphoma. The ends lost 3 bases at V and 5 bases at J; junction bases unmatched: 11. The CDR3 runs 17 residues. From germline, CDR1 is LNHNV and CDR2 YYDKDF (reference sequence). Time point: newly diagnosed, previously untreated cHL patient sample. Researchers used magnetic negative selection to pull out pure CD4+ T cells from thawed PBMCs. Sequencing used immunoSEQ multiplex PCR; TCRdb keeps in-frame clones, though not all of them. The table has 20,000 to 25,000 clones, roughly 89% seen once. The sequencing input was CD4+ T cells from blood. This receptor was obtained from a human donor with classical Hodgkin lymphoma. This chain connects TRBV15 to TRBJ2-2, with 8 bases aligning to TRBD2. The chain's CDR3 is CATSSVWGGGRTGELFF. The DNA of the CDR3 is TGTGCCACCAGCAGCGTTTGGGGCGGGGGGCGGACCGGGGAGCTGTTTTTT.